This TCR beta chain was identified during a study of shared clonotypes between healthy human individuals. The assay was run at deep level. Profiling relied on immunoSEQ multiplex PCR, and the TCRdb table lists in-frame clones only, not all of them. The table records 2 million or so clones, around 96% of them present only once. Terminally differentiated effector memory CD45RA+ cells were excluded from the naive CD8 cells, which were CD45RO-negative and positively selected for CCR7. Each sample came from a Caucasian adult donor living in Nashville, Tennessee. Overall study results and limits: Naive subsets generally had larger estimated richness than memory subsets.

From germline, CDR1 is SGHNT and CDR2 YYREEE (reference sequence). CDR3 size: 12 residues. With respect to this clone: The antigen is not known.

This clonotype was sampled from a man aged 18 to 29 in good health. The sequencing sample was made of naive CD8+ T cells sorted from blood. The rearrangement links TRBV5-4 to TRBJ2-5; perhaps TRBD2 as D (6 bases). The J call could be wrong; TRBJ2-7 is a better fit for the DNA end. The CDR3 region is CAAQGGTYEQYF. The CDR3 bases are TGTGCCGCCCAAGGAGGGACCTACGAGCAGTACTTC.